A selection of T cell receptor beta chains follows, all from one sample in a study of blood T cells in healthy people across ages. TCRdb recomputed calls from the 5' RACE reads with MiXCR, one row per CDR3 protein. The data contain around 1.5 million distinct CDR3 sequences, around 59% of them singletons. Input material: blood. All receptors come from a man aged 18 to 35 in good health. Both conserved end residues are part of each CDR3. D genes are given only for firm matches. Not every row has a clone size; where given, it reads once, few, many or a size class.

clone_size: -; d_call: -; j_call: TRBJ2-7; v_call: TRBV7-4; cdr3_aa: CASSLGKALYEQYF; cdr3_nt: TGTGCCAGCAGCTTGGGGAAGGCCCTCTACGAGCAGTACTTC
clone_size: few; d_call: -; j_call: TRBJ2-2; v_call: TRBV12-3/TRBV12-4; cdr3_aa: CASRWGDLTGELFF; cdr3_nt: TGTGCCAGCAGGTGGGGGGACCTCACCGGGGAGCTGTTTTTT
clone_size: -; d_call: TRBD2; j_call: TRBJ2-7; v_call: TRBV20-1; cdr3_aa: CSARGAVAGLLEQYF; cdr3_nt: TGCAGTGCGAGGGGTGCGGTAGCGGGCCTCTTAGAGCAGTACTTC
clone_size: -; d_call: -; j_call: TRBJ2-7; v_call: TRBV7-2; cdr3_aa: CASSPQGSPTQSYEQYF; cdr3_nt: TGTGCCAGCAGCCCCCAGGGTAGCCCCACACAATCCTACGAGCAGTACTTC
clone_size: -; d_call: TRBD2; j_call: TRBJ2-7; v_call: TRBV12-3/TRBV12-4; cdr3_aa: CASSTSGHYEQYF; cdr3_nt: TGTGCCAGCAGCACTAGCGGCCACTACGAGCAGTACTTC
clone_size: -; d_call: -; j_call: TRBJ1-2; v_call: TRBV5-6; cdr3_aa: CASSPRVEGYGYTF; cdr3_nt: TGTGCCAGCAGCCCACGGGTCGAGGGGTATGGCTACACCTTC
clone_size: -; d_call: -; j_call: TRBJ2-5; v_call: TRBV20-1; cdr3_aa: CSASDGGRQLYQETQYF; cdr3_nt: TGCAGTGCTAGTGACGGGGGCAGGCAGTTGTACCAAGAGACCCAGTACTTC
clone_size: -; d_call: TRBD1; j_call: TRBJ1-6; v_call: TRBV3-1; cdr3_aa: CASSPSGTGDSPLHF; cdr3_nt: TGTGCCAGCAGCCCCTCCGGGACAGGAGATTCACCCCTCCACTTT
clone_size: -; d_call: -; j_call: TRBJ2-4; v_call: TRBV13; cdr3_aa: CASSLGGATLAKNIQYF; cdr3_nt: TGTGCCAGCAGCTTAGGGGGGGCTACCTTAGCCAAAAACATTCAGTACTTC
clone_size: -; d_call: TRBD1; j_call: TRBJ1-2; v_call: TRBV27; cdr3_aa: CASSFMDRGGGYTF; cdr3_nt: TGTGCCAGCAGTTTCATGGACAGGGGTGGGGGCTACACCTTC
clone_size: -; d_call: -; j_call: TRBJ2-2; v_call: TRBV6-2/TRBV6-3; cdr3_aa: CASPSGQYTGELFF; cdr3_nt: TGTGCCAGCCCCTCCGGACAGTACACCGGGGAGCTGTTTTTT